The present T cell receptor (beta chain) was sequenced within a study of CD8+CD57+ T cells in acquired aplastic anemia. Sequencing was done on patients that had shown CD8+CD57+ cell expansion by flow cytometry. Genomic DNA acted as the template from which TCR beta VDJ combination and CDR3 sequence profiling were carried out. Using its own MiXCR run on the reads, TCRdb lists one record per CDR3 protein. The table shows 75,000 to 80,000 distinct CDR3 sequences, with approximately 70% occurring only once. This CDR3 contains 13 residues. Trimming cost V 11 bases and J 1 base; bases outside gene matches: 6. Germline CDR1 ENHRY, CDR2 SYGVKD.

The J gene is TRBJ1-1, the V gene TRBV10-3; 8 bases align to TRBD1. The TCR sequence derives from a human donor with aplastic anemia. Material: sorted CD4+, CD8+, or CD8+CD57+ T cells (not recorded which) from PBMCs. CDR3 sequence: CAHQDRENTEAFF. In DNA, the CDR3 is TGTGCCCACCAGGACAGGGAGAACACTGAAGCTTTCTTT.